Each of the 27 T cell receptor beta chains below was sequenced from the same sample in a study of breast tumors, draining lymph nodes, adjacent tissues. TCRdb analysed the multiplex PCR reads with MiXCR anew, one entry per CDR3 protein. The data hold approximately 200,000 distinct CDR3 sequences, with 30% to 40% observed a single time. Axillary draining lymph nodes of breast cancer patients supplied the node samples. The sequencing input was axillary lymph node tissue. These receptors were taken from a female donor with breast cancer. Some clones in this sample may be carry-over from other donors' samples.

The chain has TRBV2 and TRBJ1-4; D remains unclear. CDR1 is SNHLY and CDR2 is FYNNEI in the germline V gene. Trimming removed 5 bases from V and 0 bases from J, with 7 bases in between. CDR3 length: 14 amino acids. The CDR3 loop is CASSYTATNEKLFF. Written as DNA, the CDR3 is TGTGCCAGCAGTTACACAGCAACTAATGAAAAACTGTTTTTT.

Many counts were recorded for this clonotype. A read error may account for a junction end that differs from germline. V gene TRBV7-9 combines with J gene TRBJ2-5; the D call may be TRBD1 or TRBD2 (6 bases each). The CDR3 loop spans 15 amino acids. Germline CDR1 SEHNR, CDR2 FQNEAQ (reference sequence). The DNA for the CDR3 is TGTGCCAGCAGCTTAGCTGGGGCGGGACAAGAGACCCAGCACTTC. The encoded protein is CASSLAGAGQETQHF. The full variable domain, in which reference TRBV7-9 and TRBJ2-5 provide the parts outside the CDR3, is DTGVSQNPRHKITKRGQNVTFRCDPISEHNRLYWYRQTLGQGPEFLTYFQNEAQLEKSRLLSDRFSAERPKGSFSTLEIQRTEQGDSAMYLCASSLAGAGQETQHFGPGTRLLVL.

This clonotype was seen repeatedly, ten times or more. V usage is TRBV24-1 and J usage is TRBJ1-5; D might be TRBD1 (6 bases). Trimming stripped 9 bases from V and 6 bases from J, with 14 bases between. This CDR3 has 13 amino acids. Germline loops: CDR1 KGHDR, CDR2 SFDVKD. The CDR3 nucleotides read TGTGCCACCGGGGGCTTCCTCGGTCAGCCCCAGCATTTT. Encoded protein: CATGGFLGQPQHF.

This clonotype was counted many times. V is TRBV20-1 and J is TRBJ2-5; 8 nucleotides match TRBD2. Germline V gene lookup returns CDR1 DFQATT and CDR2 SNEGSKA (reference sequence). The CDR3 has 13 amino acids. J gave up 7 bases and V 4 bases, and 8 bases lay outside the gene matches. The CDR3 nucleotides are TGCAGTGCTAAGGTCGGGGGGGAGGGGACCCAGTACTTC. Amino acids: CSAKVGGEGTQYF.

This clonotype appeared many times. The DNA of the CDR3 is TGTGCCAGCAGCGCGGGACTCTCGAACACCGGGGAGCTGTTTTTT. The encoded protein is CASSAGLSNTGELFF. The chain recombines TRBV7-2 with TRBJ2-2; D perhaps matches TRBD2 (6 bases). Germline CDR1 is SGHTA and CDR2 is FQGNSA. The CDR3 totals 15 residues. The ends were cut back, 5 bases at V and 0 bases at J, with 10 bases in the middle.

This clonotype was seen repeatedly, ten times or more. The chain links TRBV11-2 to TRBJ1-2; D perhaps matches TRBD1 (6 bases). Germline values: CDR1 SGHAT, CDR2 FQNNGV. CDR3 size: 15 residues. Trimming took off 0 bases at V and 2 bases at J, with 10 bases between the two ends. The CDR3: CASSLDPRGNYGYTF. DNA for the CDR3: TGTGCCAGCAGCTTAGACCCCAGGGGCAACTATGGCTACACCTTC.

The CDR3 is CASSFSGSGDTDTQYF. CDR3 bases: TGCGCCAGCAGCTTTAGCGGCTCCGGGGACACAGATACGCAGTATTTT. The chain employs TRBV5-1 and TRBJ2-3; weak D call: TRBD2 (6 bases). Germline V lookup: CDR1 SGHRS, CDR2 YFSETQ. V shed 2 bases and J shed 2 bases, with 15 bases lying between them. This CDR3 region has 16 residues.

This clonotype occurred once. Mismatch with germline at one junction end may stem from a read error. The genes are TRBV7-7 and TRBJ2-7; D unclear. The germline CDR1 and CDR2 sequences are SSHAT and FNYEAQ (reference sequence). This CDR3 is 13 amino acids long. The CDR3 region is CAGSIGPAYEQCF. CDR3 coding DNA: TGTGCTGGCAGCATCGGACCGGCCTACGAGCAGTGCTTC. The whole variable domain, filled in from reference TRBV7-7 and TRBJ2-7, reads GAGVSQSPRYKVTKRGQDVTLRCDPISSHATLYWYQQALGQGPEFLTYFNYEAQPDKSGLPSDRFSAERPEGSISTLTIQRTEQRDSAMYRCAGSIGPAYEQCFGPGTRLTVT.

This chain connects TRBV29-1 to TRBJ2-1; D ambiguous. V shed 7 bases and J shed 4 bases, with 8 bases lying between them. CDR3 length: 11 amino acids. Germline CDR1 is SQVTM and CDR2 is ANQGSEA. The CDR3 region is CSAAEYNEQFF. CDR3 DNA sequence: TGCAGCGCCGCCGAATACAATGAGCAGTTCTTC.

This clonotype was seen repeatedly, ten times or more. As DNA, the CDR3 is TGCGCCAGCAGTGAGTTCGCCTCCTACGAGCAGTACTTC. It specifies CASSEFASYEQYF. The chain is built from TRBV10-2 and TRBJ2-7; D call uncertain. Germline CDR1 and CDR2: WSHSY and SAAADI. The CDR3 sequence is 13 residues long. The V and J ends lost 1 base and 0 bases respectively, with 4 bases between them.

This clonotype was counted many times. This chain joins TRBV7-2 and TRBJ1-4; D gene ambiguous. Germline CDR1 is SGHTA and CDR2 is FQGNSA. Deletions cut 0 bases from V and 1 base from J, with 3 bases between. There are 14 residues in the CDR3. CDR3 nucleotides: TGTGCCAGCAGCTTAGCAGGAACTAATGAAAAACTGTTTTTT. It translates to CASSLAGTNEKLFF.

This clonotype was detected many times. The chain employs TRBV5-8 and TRBJ2-2; D may be TRBD2 (7 bases). Trimming left V 6 bases short and J 5 bases short, with 14 bases between. Germline V lookup: CDR1 SGHTS, CDR2 YDEGEE. The CDR3 runs 14 residues. The CDR3 nucleotides are TGTGCCAGCATCGAGGGGGGGCCTACCGGGGAGCTGTTTTTT. The encoded protein is CASIEGGPTGELFF.

This clonotype has more than one count but fewer than ten. Being one base from a much bigger clone, this may be a read error. This chain uses TRBV5-8 with TRBJ2-7; TRBD2 might be the D (5 bases). The CDR3 sequence is 15 residues long. Germline CDR1 is SGHTS and CDR2 is YDEGEE. The V gene lost 4 bases and the J gene lost 3 bases, with 17 bases spanning the gap. The CDR3 protein is CASSAGPASYYEQYF. The DNA of the CDR3 is TGTGCCAGCAGCGCGGGCCCTGCATCTTACTACGAGCAGTACTTC.

This clonotype has at least ten counts. This chain links TRBV4-1 with TRBJ1-5, with D unresolved. The CDR3 length is 15 residues. Germline CDR1 is MGHRA and CDR2 is YSYEKL. The germline V and J ends were trimmed by 0 bases and 0 bases, with 6 bases remaining between them. CDR3 sequence reads: CASSQESFSNQPQHF. For the CDR3, the DNA is TGCGCCAGCAGCCAAGAATCGTTTAGCAATCAGCCCCAGCATTTT.

The rearrangement joins TRBV6-6 to TRBJ2-7, with D possibly being TRBD1 (6 bases). Germline V lookup: CDR1 MNHNY, CDR2 SVGAGI (reference sequence). This CDR3 contains 14 residues. Trimming took 8 bases from V and 4 from J, leaving 18 bases between them. The DNA of the CDR3 is TGTGCCAGCGCCCGAGGGGGTACAGGGTACGAGCAGTACTTC. Amino acid sequence: CASARGGTGYEQYF.

Points on this clonotype: A much more abundant neighbour one base away suggests this may be a read error. The conserved phenylalanine or tryptophan normally closing the CDR3 is absent here, so this likely arose from a read error. V and J are TRBV11-2 and TRBJ2-5; TRBD1 matches at 10 bases. V gave up 3 bases and J gave up 4 bases; unmatched junction bases: 11. Per germline, CDR1 SGHAT and CDR2 FQNNGV. The CDR3 consists of 17 residues. The CDR3 region has the DNA TGTGCCAGCAGCTTGGGCCCAAGACAGGGGGCTAGAGAGACCCAGTACCTC. Translation gives CASSLGPRQGARETQYL.

This clonotype was picked up many times. This chain links TRBV7-2 with TRBJ2-1, with D possibly matching TRBD1 (6 bases). This CDR3 has 21 residues. V lost 6 bases and J 0 bases, leaving 30 bases between the germline ends. CDR1 is SGHTA and CDR2 is FQGNSA in the germline V gene. The CDR3 region has the DNA TGTGCCAGCAGGACCAGGACAGCCGGGATGAACAGGCCCAGCTCCTACAATGAGCAGTTCTTC. Amino acids: CASRTRTAGMNRPSSYNEQFF.

The chain has TRBV5-1 and TRBJ2-5; D possibly corresponds to TRBD1 (6 bases). CDR1 is SGHRS, CDR2 YFSETQ, per germline. This CDR3 spans 15 amino acids. The V end was cut by 0 bases, the J end by 5 bases, with 14 bases between. The CDR3 bases are TGCGCCAGCAGCTTGGATAGGGGGAGCGGTGAGACCCAGTACTTC. Protein: CASSLDRGSGETQYF. Complete variable domain (other parts from reference TRBV5-1 and TRBJ2-5): KAGVTQTPRYLIKTRGQQVTLSCSPISGHRSVSWYQQTPGQGLQFLFEYFSETQRNKGNFPGRFSGRQFSNSRSEMNVSTLELGDSALYLCASSLDRGSGETQYFGPGTRLLVL.

This clonotype was detected ten times or more. CDR3 region: CASSQDLGGGAETQYF. In nucleotides, the CDR3 is TGTGCCAGCAGCCAAGATCTGGGAGGAGGGGCGGAGACCCAGTACTTC. The J gene is TRBJ2-5, the V gene TRBV3-1; tentatively, D is TRBD2 (6 bases). The CDR3 runs 16 residues. V lost 0 bases and J 5 bases, leaving 16 bases between the germline ends. Germline loops: CDR1 LGHDT, CDR2 YNNKEL (reference sequence).

The sample holds one count of this clonotype. This rearrangement joins TRBV29-1 to TRBJ1-2; D call uncertain. Germline V gene lookup returns CDR1 SQVTM and CDR2 ANQGSEA. The CDR3 extends over 10 amino acids. CDR3 sequence (DNA): TGCAGTTTTGTGGGCTATGGCTACACCTTC. Protein sequence: CSFVGYGYTF.

This clonotype came up many times. This sequence joins TRBV5-1 and TRBJ2-7; maybe TRBD1 (6 bases). Germline V gene data show CDR1 as SGHRS and CDR2 as YFSETQ. V lost 4 bases to trimming and J lost 9 bases, with 11 bases between them. The CDR3 length is 11 residues. CDR3 in amino acids: CASSGQTGQYF. The CDR3 DNA is TGCGCCAGCAGCGGACAGACGGGGCAGTACTTC. The full variable domain, in which reference TRBV5-1 and TRBJ2-7 provide the parts outside the CDR3, is KAGVTQTPRYLIKTRGQQVTLSCSPISGHRSVSWYQQTPGQGLQFLFEYFSETQRNKGNFPGRFSGRQFSNSRSEMNVSTLELGDSALYLCASSGQTGQYFGPGTRLTVT.

The chain is built from TRBV5-1 and TRBJ2-6; 9 nucleotides line up with TRBD1. V trimming: 3 bases; J trimming: 1 base; junction bases outside the gene matches: 5. This CDR3 contains 17 residues. Germline loops: CDR1 SGHRS, CDR2 YFSETQ. The CDR3 bases are TGCGCCAGCAGCTCCGGGACAGGGTCTTCTGGGGCCAACGTCCTGACTTTC. Translating gives CASSSGTGSSGANVLTF.

This CDR3 reads CSARTQGSTGELFF. The CDR3 DNA is TGCAGTGCTAGAACGCAGGGGAGCACCGGGGAGCTGTTTTTT. The chain uses TRBV20-1 and TRBJ2-2; maybe TRBD1 (6 bases). Trimming pared 2 bases from V and 4 bases from J, leaving 11 bases between. The CDR3 is 14 amino acids. CDR1 and CDR2 from the germline V gene are DFQATT and SNEGSKA (reference sequence).

The CDR3: CASSQGGATEAFF. In nucleotides, the CDR3 is TGTGCCAGCAGTCAAGGGGGGGCAACAGAAGCTTTCTTT. V usage is TRBV6-5 and J usage is TRBJ1-1, with D perhaps TRBD1 (6 bases). V was cut by 5 bases and J by 8 bases, with 15 bases left in between. Germline loops: CDR1 MNHEY, CDR2 SVGAGI. This CDR3 region has 13 residues.

The gene calls are TRBV20-1 and TRBJ1-2; TRBD1 might be the D (5 bases). CDR1 is DFQATT and CDR2 is SNEGSKA in the germline V gene (reference sequence). V was shortened by 6 bases and J by 10 bases, with 18 bases between the two germline ends. The CDR3 consists of 12 residues. The CDR3 loop is CSAKSGRPSYTF. Written as DNA, the CDR3 is TGCAGTGCCAAATCGGGGCGCCCTTCCTACACCTTC.

The table lists this clonotype with many counts. The rearrangement joins TRBV5-5 to TRBJ2-1; D might be TRBD1 (5 bases). The CDR3 has 14 amino acids. V was cut by 0 bases and J by 7 bases, with 11 bases left in between. Germline V gene lookup returns CDR1 SGHKS and CDR2 YYEKEE (reference sequence). CDR3 nucleotide sequence: TGTGCCAGCAGCTTGGTTTCAGGGTTGAATGAGCAGTTCTTC. Its translation: CASSLVSGLNEQFF.

This clonotype was counted many times. The V and J genes are TRBV7-2 and TRBJ2-5; TRBD2 matches at 11 bases. The CDR3 consists of 16 residues. Looked up from germline, CDR1 is SGHTA and CDR2 is FQGNSA. The junction had 3 bases not matched to a gene; V was cut back by 1 base and J by 2 bases. DNA for the CDR3: TGTGCCAGCAGCTTAGTTGTAGCGGGGGGGCAAGAGACCCAGTACTTC. It encodes CASSLVVAGGQETQYF.